The T cell receptor (beta chain) described here comes from a study of T-cell reconstitution after alpha-beta-depleted transplantation in children. With regard to this clonotype: What it binds is unknown. A much bigger clone sits one base away, suggesting this may be a read error. Since the CDR3 does not end with the conserved phenylalanine or tryptophan, this likely comes from a read error.

As it was prepared, the TCRbeta library received unique molecular identifiers. A single record per CDR3 protein comes from TCRdb applying MiXCR to the PCR reads. The data contain around 270,000 distinct CDR3 sequences, about 9.5% of them singletons. Findings and caveats of the study: Alpha-beta T cells present about two months after transplant were reported to originate from several hundred expanded graft clones.

The source material was PBMCs, sampled before TCRalphabeta/CD19-depleted stem cell transplant. The sequence came from a boy younger than two with acute myeloid leukemia, due to receive a stem cell transplant.

In DNA form, the CDR3 reads TGTGCCAGCAGCACCAAACGGGACTACCCGGGTACGCAGTATTCT. This encodes CASSTKRDYPGTQYS. The chain carries TRBV7-2 and TRBJ2-3; 7 nucleotides match TRBD2. This CDR3 is built from 15 residues. Germline CDR1 SGHTA, CDR2 FQGNSA. Losses at the gene ends were 5 bases for V and 8 bases for J; bases not matched to a gene: 13.